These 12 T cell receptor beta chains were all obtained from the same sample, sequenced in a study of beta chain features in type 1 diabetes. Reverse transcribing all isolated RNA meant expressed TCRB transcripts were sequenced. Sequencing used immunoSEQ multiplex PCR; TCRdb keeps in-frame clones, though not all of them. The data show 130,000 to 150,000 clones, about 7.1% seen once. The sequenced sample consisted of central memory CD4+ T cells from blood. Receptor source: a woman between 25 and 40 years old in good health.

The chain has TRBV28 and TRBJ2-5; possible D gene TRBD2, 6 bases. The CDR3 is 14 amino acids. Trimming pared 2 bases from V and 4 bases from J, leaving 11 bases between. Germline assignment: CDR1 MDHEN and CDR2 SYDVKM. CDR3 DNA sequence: TGTGCCAGCAGTTTAGGCGGGGTTGGAGAGACCCAGTACTTC. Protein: CASSLGGVGETQYF. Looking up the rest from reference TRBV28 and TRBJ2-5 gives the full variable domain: DVKVTQSSRYLVKRTGEKVFLECVQDMDHENMFWYRQDPGLGLRLIYFSYDVKMKEKGDIPEGYSVSREKKERFSLILESASTNQTSMYLCASSLGGVGETQYFGPGTRLLVL.

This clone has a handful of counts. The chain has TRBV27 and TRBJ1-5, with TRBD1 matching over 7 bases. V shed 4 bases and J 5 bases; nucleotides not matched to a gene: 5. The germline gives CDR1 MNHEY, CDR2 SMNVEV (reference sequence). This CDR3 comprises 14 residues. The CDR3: CASSWARGDQPQHF. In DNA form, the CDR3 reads TGTGCCAGCAGTTGGGCCAGGGGGGATCAGCCCCAGCATTTT.

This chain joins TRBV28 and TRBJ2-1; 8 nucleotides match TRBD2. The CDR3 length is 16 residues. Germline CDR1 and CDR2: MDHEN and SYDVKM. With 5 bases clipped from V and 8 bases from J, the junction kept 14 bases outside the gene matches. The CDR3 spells CASSPLGTRVGDEQFF. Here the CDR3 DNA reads TGTGCCAGCAGTCCCCTCGGGACTAGGGTCGGGGATGAGCAGTTCTTC.

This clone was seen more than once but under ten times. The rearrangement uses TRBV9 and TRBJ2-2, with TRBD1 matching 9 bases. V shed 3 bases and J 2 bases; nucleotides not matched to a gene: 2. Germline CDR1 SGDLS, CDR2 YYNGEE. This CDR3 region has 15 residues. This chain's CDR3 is CASSADRGNTGELFF. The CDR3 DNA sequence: TGTGCCAGCAGCGCGGACAGGGGTAACACCGGGGAGCTGTTTTTT.

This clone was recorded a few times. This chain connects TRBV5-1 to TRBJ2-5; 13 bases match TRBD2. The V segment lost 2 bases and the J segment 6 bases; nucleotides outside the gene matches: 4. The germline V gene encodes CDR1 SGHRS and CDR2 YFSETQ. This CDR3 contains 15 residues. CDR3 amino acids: CASSLTSGREQTQYF. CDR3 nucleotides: TGCGCCAGCAGCTTAACTAGCGGGAGGGAACAGACCCAGTACTTC.

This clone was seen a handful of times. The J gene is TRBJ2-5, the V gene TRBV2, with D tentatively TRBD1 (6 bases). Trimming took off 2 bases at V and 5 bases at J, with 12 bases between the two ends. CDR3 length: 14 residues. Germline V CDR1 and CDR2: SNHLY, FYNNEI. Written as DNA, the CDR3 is TGTGCCAGCAGTGAACAACAGGGATTGGAGACCCAGTACTTC. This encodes CASSEQQGLETQYF.

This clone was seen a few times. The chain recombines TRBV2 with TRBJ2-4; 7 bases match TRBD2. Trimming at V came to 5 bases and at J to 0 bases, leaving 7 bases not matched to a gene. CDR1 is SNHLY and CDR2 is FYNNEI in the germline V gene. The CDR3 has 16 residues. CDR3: CASSPGLDEAKNIQYF. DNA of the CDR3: TGTGCCAGCAGTCCCGGACTAGACGAAGCCAAAAACATTCAGTACTTC. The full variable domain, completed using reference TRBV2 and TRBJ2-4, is EPEVTQTPSHQVTQMGQEVILRCVPISNHLYFYWYRQILGQKVEFLVSFYNNEISEKSEIFDDQFSVERPDGSNFTLKIRSTKLEDSAMYFCASSPGLDEAKNIQYFGAGTRLSVL.

In DNA, the CDR3 is TGTGCCAGCAGGGAACCGGGACAGGGGGCGCGCGAGCAGTACTTC. Translating it yields CASREPGQGAREQYF. The J gene is TRBJ2-7, the V gene TRBV2, with 12 bases identical to TRBD1. Germline V CDR1 and CDR2: SNHLY, FYNNEI. This CDR3 comprises 15 residues. The J segment lost 6 bases and the V segment lost 6 bases, leaving 9 bases of the junction unmatched.

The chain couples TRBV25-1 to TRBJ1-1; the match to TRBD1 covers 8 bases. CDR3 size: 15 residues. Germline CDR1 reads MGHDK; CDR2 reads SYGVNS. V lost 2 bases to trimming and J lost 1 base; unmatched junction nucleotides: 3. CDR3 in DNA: TGTGCCAGCAGTGAACCGGGGACAGGGAACACTGAAGCTTTCTTT. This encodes CASSEPGTGNTEAFF.

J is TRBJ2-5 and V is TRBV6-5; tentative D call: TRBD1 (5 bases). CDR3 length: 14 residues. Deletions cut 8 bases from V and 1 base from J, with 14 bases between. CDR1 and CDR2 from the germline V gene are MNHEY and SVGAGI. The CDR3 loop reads CASVQDPAQETQYF. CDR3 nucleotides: TGTGCCAGCGTACAGGACCCAGCCCAAGAGACCCAGTACTTC.

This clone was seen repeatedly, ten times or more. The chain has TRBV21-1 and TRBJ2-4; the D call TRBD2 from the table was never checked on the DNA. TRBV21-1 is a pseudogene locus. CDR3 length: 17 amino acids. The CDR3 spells CASSKDRGTVAKNIQYF. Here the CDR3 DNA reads TGTGCCAGCAGCAAAGATCGGGGGACCGTAGCCAAAAACATTCAGTACTTC.

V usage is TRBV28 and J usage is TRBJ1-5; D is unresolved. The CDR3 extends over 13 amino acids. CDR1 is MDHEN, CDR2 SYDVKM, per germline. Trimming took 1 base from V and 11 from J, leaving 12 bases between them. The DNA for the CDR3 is TGTGCCAGCAGTTTATCCCAACCTACGGCCCAGCATTTT. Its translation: CASSLSQPTAQHF.